A single sample gave rise to the 30 T cell receptor beta chains below, sequenced in a study of Graves' ophthalmopathy and Graves' hyperthyroidism. As the template, RNA transcripts were used to amplify TCR beta CDR3 regions. HTBI primers primed a first-round RT-PCR, and a second-round multiplex PCR followed. Each CDR3 protein gets one entry after TCRdb re-called the multiplex PCR reads with MiXCR. The table includes around 1,200,000 distinct CDR3 sequences, about 40% detected once. Sequencing input: peripheral blood or thyroid tissue (not recorded which). The receptor source for this set is an adult man with Graves' hyperthyroidism.

This clonotype was observed many times. This chain connects TRBV5-1 to TRBJ1-2; 7 bases agree with TRBD1. CDR1 and CDR2 (germline): SGHRS, YFSETQ. V lost 0 bases and J lost 4; bases outside the gene matches: 9. The CDR3 has 16 amino acids. Here the CDR3 DNA reads TGCGCCAGCAGCTTGGTCGCCGGACAGGAGCTCTATGGCTACACCTTC. It codes for CASSLVAGQELYGYTF.

V is TRBV11-2 and J is TRBJ1-2; 7 positions agree with TRBD1. The V and J ends lost 3 bases and 6 bases, in that order; junction bases with no gene match: 10. This CDR3 comprises 15 residues. Per germline, CDR1 SGHAT and CDR2 FQNNGV. CDR3 DNA sequence: TGTGCCAGCAGCTTGGAGGGGGCGCTTTTAGATGGCTACACCTTC. It encodes CASSLEGALLDGYTF.

This chain connects TRBV6-1 to TRBJ2-5; D is uncertain. Trimming removed 6 bases at V and 5 bases at J, with 13 bases between. The CDR3 has 13 amino acids. Germline V lookup: CDR1 MNHNS, CDR2 SASEGT. The CDR3 region is CASSPNGWETQYF. CDR3 coding DNA: TGTGCCAGCAGCCCCAACGGCTGGGAGACCCAGTACTTC.

This clonotype has only a few counts. This sequence joins TRBV27 and TRBJ1-6; 7 bases line up with TRBD1. The CDR3 runs to 13 residues. V trimming: 3 bases; J trimming: 9 bases; junction bases outside the gene matches: 2. Germline loops: CDR1 MNHEY, CDR2 SMNVEV (reference sequence). The CDR3 coding sequence is TGTGCCAGCAGTTTGCAGGGGGGTTCACCCCTCCACTTT. This translates into CASSLQGGSPLHF.

This chain links TRBV6-2 or TRBV6-3 with TRBJ2-2; D could derive from TRBD1 or TRBD2 (5 bases each). CDR3 length: 15 residues. Germline loops: CDR1 MNHEY, CDR2 SVGEGT. Trimming removed 3 bases from V and 4 bases from J, with 12 bases in between. The CDR3 nucleotides are TGTGCCAGCAGTTATCGGGGCAGGGCCACCGGGGAGCTGTTTTTT. This sequence encodes CASSYRGRATGELFF.

This clonotype was counted many times. The V and J genes are TRBV15 and TRBJ1-3, with unresolved D. Looked up from germline, CDR1 is LNHNV and CDR2 is YYDKDF (reference sequence). V lost 4 bases and J lost 8, with 15 bases in between. CDR3 length: 14 residues. The CDR3 DNA reads TGTGCCACCAGCATCCGACTCACCTCTTACACCATATATTTT. Amino acids: CATSIRLTSYTIYF.

This clonotype has ten or more counts. This rearrangement joins TRBV2 to TRBJ1-6; D gene ambiguous. Per the germline V gene, CDR1 is SNHLY and CDR2 is FYNNEI. The CDR3 loop spans 15 amino acids. Deletions cut 7 bases from V and 11 bases from J, with 21 bases between. The CDR3 coding sequence is TGTGCCAGCACCCCGTCCGGAACATCGAGTACACCCCTCCACTTT. Translation: CASTPSGTSSTPLHF.

The chain has TRBV10-3 and TRBJ2-7; D may be TRBD1 or TRBD2 (5 bases each). Germline-derived CDR1 and CDR2 are ENHRY and SYGVKD. V lost 1 base, J lost 6 bases, and 10 bases lay in between. The CDR3 is 13 amino acids. CDR3 in amino acids: CAISELGVVEQYF. DNA for the CDR3: TGTGCCATCAGTGAGTTGGGGGTGGTCGAGCAGTACTTC.

The rearrangement uses TRBV9 and TRBJ1-6; D perhaps matches TRBD1 (5 bases). The CDR3 consists of 15 residues. The ends were cut back, 0 bases at V and 5 bases at J, with 9 bases in the middle. CDR1 SGDLS and CDR2 YYNGEE come from the germline V gene. CDR3: CASSVGTYDNSPLHF. The CDR3 nucleotides read TGTGCCAGCAGCGTAGGGACATACGATAATTCACCCCTCCACTTT.

The table lists this clonotype with a few counts. The chain employs TRBV12-3 or TRBV12-4 and TRBJ1-5; 9 bases match TRBD1. V was pared by 5 bases and J by 15 bases, with 8 bases of the junction left unmatched. The CDR3 spans 12 residues. The DNA for the CDR3 is TGTGCCAGCAGTATGGGACAGGGCGTGGGGCATTTT. The encoded protein is CASSMGQGVGHF.

This clonotype was counted only a few times. This chain joins TRBV6-5 and TRBJ2-7, with 13 bases fitting TRBD2. The CDR3 sequence is 13 residues long. The trim removed 7 bases at V and 5 bases at J, leaving 2 bases unmatched. The germline V gene has CDR1 MNHEY and CDR2 SVGAGI. The CDR3 region is CASNGLAGDEQYF. CDR3 DNA sequence: TGTGCCAGCAACGGACTAGCGGGAGACGAGCAGTACTTC.

This clonotype was counted at least ten times. The chain couples TRBV11-2 to TRBJ2-5; 11 nucleotides match TRBD2. The CDR3 has 15 amino acids. After removal of 0 bases from V and 5 bases from J, the junction contained 2 bases not matched to a gene. Germline CDR1 SGHAT, CDR2 FQNNGV. This chain's CDR3 is CASSLDPSGRETQYF. Here the CDR3 DNA reads TGTGCCAGCAGCTTAGACCCTAGCGGGAGGGAGACCCAGTACTTC.

The chain links TRBV11-2 to TRBJ2-5, with 11 bases lining up with TRBD1. This CDR3 has 16 residues. V was pared by 1 base and J by 0 bases, with 1 base of the junction left unmatched. Germline lookup yields CDR1 SGHAT and CDR2 FQNNGV. The CDR3 region is CASSLVGQGDQETQYF. In nucleotides, the CDR3 is TGTGCCAGCAGCTTAGTGGGACAGGGGGACCAAGAGACCCAGTACTTC.

In the case of this clonotype: Lacking the conserved final phenylalanine or tryptophan, this CDR3 likely reflects a read error. No DNA is shown, since the ends of the CDR3 on it are uncertain; the CDR3 is the one TCRdb lists. The chain has TRBV10-3 and TRBJ1-4. The CDR3 is 8 residues long, counting both termini. The V gene's germline CDR1 is ENHRY and CDR2 SYGVKD. CDR3 protein: CAISANQG.

In its sample, this clonotype was seen many times. A much larger clone lies a single base off, so this may be a read error. This chain connects TRBV6-5 to TRBJ1-5; 9 bases map to TRBD1. From germline, CDR1 is MNHEY and CDR2 SVGAGI. The trim removed 6 bases at V and 5 bases at J, leaving 2 bases unmatched. This CDR3 has 13 amino acids. CDR3 amino acids: CASSWTGDQPQHF. DNA for the CDR3: TGTGCCAGCAGCTGGACAGGGGATCAGCCCCAGCATTTT.

The chain joins TRBV4-1 to TRBJ2-7, with 8 nucleotides matching TRBD2. Per germline, CDR1 MGHRA and CDR2 YSYEKL. The V gene end was trimmed by 6 bases and the J gene end by 3 bases; junction bases not matched to a gene: 4. The CDR3 contains 13 residues. The CDR3 sequence is CASRRSGSYEQYF. The DNA of the CDR3 is TGCGCCAGCAGGAGGAGCGGGAGCTACGAGCAGTACTTC.

This chain connects TRBV4-2 to TRBJ2-6; D might be TRBD1 (6 bases). In germline, CDR1 is LGHNA, CDR2 YNFKEQ. This CDR3 is built from 18 residues. Trimming left V 6 bases short and J 2 bases short, with 20 bases between. The CDR3 nucleotides are TGTGCCAGCAGGGAAACTGGGGGCACTACCACTGGGGCCAACGTCCTGACTTTC. Translated: CASRETGGTTTGANVLTF.

This clonotype was observed many times. This chain uses TRBV2 with TRBJ2-5; D is unresolved. Per the germline V gene, CDR1 is SNHLY and CDR2 is FYNNEI. Trimming stripped 1 base from V and 3 bases from J, with 6 bases between. The CDR3 is 13 amino acids. The CDR3 nucleotides read TGTGCCAGCAGTGAAGTGGGAAAAGAGACCCAGTACTTC. This codes for CASSEVGKETQYF.

This chain links TRBV29-1 with TRBJ2-7; 9 nucleotides align to TRBD1. The CDR3 covers 13 residues. V gave up 2 bases and J gave up 7 bases; unmatched junction bases: 6. The germline gives CDR1 SQVTM, CDR2 ANQGSEA. The CDR3: CSVEWDRDNEQYF. The CDR3 region has the DNA TGCAGCGTTGAATGGGACAGGGACAATGAGCAGTACTTC.

J is TRBJ1-5 and V is TRBV7-2, with D possibly matching TRBD1 (6 bases). Per germline, CDR1 SGHTA and CDR2 FQGNSA. Trimming removed 3 bases at V and 0 bases at J, with 18 bases between. The CDR3 has 18 residues. The CDR3 nucleotides are TGTGCCAGCAGCTTGGCGTGGGACATCGTGAATAGCAATCAGCCCCAGCATTTT. This translates into CASSLAWDIVNSNQPQHF.

In its sample, this clonotype was seen a few times. The J gene is TRBJ2-3, the V gene TRBV6-5; D is unclear. The CDR3 is 11 amino acids. V lost 8 bases, J lost 6 bases, and 9 bases lay in between. Germline V gene lookup returns CDR1 MNHEY and CDR2 SVGAGI. The CDR3 region is CASLRTDTQYF. The CDR3 DNA reads TGTGCCAGCCTTCGAACGGATACGCAGTATTTT.

The rearrangement links TRBV7-9 to TRBJ2-7; 7 positions match TRBD2. The germline V gene has CDR1 SEHNR and CDR2 FQNEAQ (reference sequence). CDR3 length: 15 amino acids. V was pared by 6 bases and J by 5 bases, with 13 bases of the junction left unmatched. The CDR3 sequence is CASSHTGGGYNEQYF. CDR3 bases: TGTGCCAGCAGTCATACGGGGGGAGGTTACAACGAGCAGTACTTC. The variable domain in full, completed from reference TRBV7-9 and TRBJ2-7, reads DTGVSQNPRHKITKRGQNVTFRCDPISEHNRLYWYRQTLGQGPEFLTYFQNEAQLEKSRLLSDRFSAERPKGSFSTLEIQRTEQGDSAMYLCASSHTGGGYNEQYFGPGTRLTVT.

Remarks on this clonotype: A much bigger clone sits one base away, suggesting this may be a read error. The chain combines TRBV9 with TRBJ1-2; TRBD1 matches at 9 bases. CDR3 size: 14 residues. Germline CDR1 is SGDLS and CDR2 is YYNGEE. CDR3 region: CASSVGGQGLGCTF. The CDR3 coding sequence is TGTGCCAGCAGCGTAGGGGGACAGGGCCTTGGCTGCACCTTC.

This rearrangement joins TRBV25-1 to TRBJ2-5; the match to TRBD1 covers 8 bases. Germline loops: CDR1 MGHDK, CDR2 SYGVNS. The CDR3 has 15 residues. Trimming took 1 base from V and 5 from J; bases not matched to a gene: 6. In nucleotides, the CDR3 is TGTGCCAGCAGTGAATTCGACAGGGGTCGGGAGACCCAGTACTTC. It translates to CASSEFDRGRETQYF.

This CDR3 reads CATKGLAGVSYEQYF. The CDR3 DNA follows: TGTGCCACCAAGGGACTAGCGGGAGTCTCCTACGAGCAGTACTTC. V gene TRBV24-1 combines with J gene TRBJ2-7; TRBD2 aligns across 14 bases. The V segment lost 8 bases and the J segment 0 bases; nucleotides outside the gene matches: 2. CDR1 and CDR2 from the germline V gene are KGHDR and SFDVKD. The CDR3 contains 15 residues.

The chain employs TRBV6-5 and TRBJ1-1, with D uncertain. Between the trimmed V and J ends, which lost 4 bases and 0 bases, there was a span of 12 bases. Germline CDR1 MNHEY, CDR2 SVGAGI. This CDR3 spans 15 amino acids. The CDR3 region has the DNA TGTGCCAGCAGTTTCAACTTATACTTGAACACTGAAGCTTTCTTT. This sequence encodes CASSFNLYLNTEAFF.

This clonotype was observed a few times. This rearrangement joins TRBV20-1 to TRBJ1-1; 11 nucleotides agree with TRBD1. This CDR3 region has 13 residues. In germline, CDR1 is DFQATT, CDR2 SNEGSKA (reference sequence). The CDR3 reads CRPLGQGDTEAFF. CDR3 coding DNA: TGCAGACCCTTGGGACAGGGGGACACTGAAGCTTTCTTT.

A note on this clonotype: Just one base apart from a much larger clone, this may be a read error. This sequence joins TRBV12-3 or TRBV12-4 and TRBJ1-3, with D possibly TRBD1 on 5 matching bases. The CDR3 totals 16 residues. The V and J ends lost 6 bases and 0 bases respectively, with 15 bases between them. Written as DNA, the CDR3 is TGTGCCAGCAGCCCCCGGGACCGACGCTCTGGAAACACCATATATTTT. This codes for CASSPRDRRSGNTIYF.

Points on this clonotype: A single base separates this from a much larger clone, so it may be a read error. The rearrangement joins TRBV10-3 to TRBJ2-5; TRBD2 matches at 13 bases. Near its end, the DNA agrees better with TRBJ2-7, so the J call may be wrong. The CDR3 contains 16 residues. Germline values: CDR1 ENHRY, CDR2 SYGVKD. CDR3 sequence: CAISGTGTSGIREQYF. For the CDR3, the DNA is TGTGCCATCAGCGGGACAGGGACTAGCGGGATACGCGAGCAGTACTTC.

This clonotype was seen repeatedly, ten times or more. The chain joins TRBV5-6 to TRBJ2-7; D is undetermined. V was clipped by 0 bases and J by 5 bases, with 12 bases between them. Germline CDR1 and CDR2: SGHDT and YYEEEE. The CDR3 is 14 residues long. CDR3 protein: CASSLGRASHEQYF. The CDR3 nucleotides read TGTGCCAGCAGCTTGGGACGCGCTTCCCACGAGCAGTACTTC.